A single sample is the source of the 16 T cell receptor beta chains below, sequenced in a study of blood T cell repertoires in COVID-19. Method: immunoSEQ multiplex PCR; TCRdb's copy keeps in-frame clones and lacks some. The sample includes fewer than 45,000 clones, around 89% of them seen just once. The sequencing sample was made of peripheral blood. These receptors were taken from a man aged 55-75 years with active or convalescent COVID-19.

The gene calls are TRBV7-2 and TRBJ2-2, with 7 nucleotides matching TRBD1. Trimming cost V 8 bases and J 2 bases; bases outside gene matches: 14. The CDR3 consists of 17 residues. The V gene's germline CDR1 is SGHTA and CDR2 FQGNSA. CDR3 in amino acids: CASLTRPGTVNTGELFF. The DNA of the CDR3 is TGTGCCAGCCTAACCCGCCCCGGGACAGTCAACACCGGGGAGCTGTTTTTT.

This clone was counted between two and nine times. The rearrangement links TRBV6-2 or TRBV6-3 to TRBJ1-5, with D maybe TRBD1 (5 bases). The CDR3 covers 14 residues. Germline V gene sequence: CDR1 MNHEY, CDR2 SVGEGT. Trimming left V 2 bases short and J 3 bases short, with 8 bases between. In nucleotides, the CDR3 is TGTGCCAGCAGTTACGACAGCAACAATCAGCCCCAGCATTTT. Translated, it gives CASSYDSNNQPQHF.

The chain has TRBV7-9 and TRBJ2-2; 11 bases map to TRBD2. CDR1 and CDR2 from the germline V gene are SEHNR and FQNEAQ (reference sequence). J lost 2 bases, V lost 9 bases, and 5 bases had no gene match. This CDR3 has 15 residues. Here the CDR3 DNA reads TGTGCCAGAGGGACTAGCGGCACTAACACCGGGGAGCTGTTTTTT. It translates to CARGTSGTNTGELFF.

With respect to this clone: This same CDR3 is encoded by further DNA sequences in the sample. CDR3 DNA: TGTGCCAGCAGTTACCGGCAGGGTCCTGAAGCTTTCTTT. Translation: CASSYRQGPEAFF. V and J are TRBV6-5 and TRBJ1-1, with TRBD1 as a possible D gene (5 bases). This CDR3 is built from 13 residues. Germline V gives CDR1 MNHEY, CDR2 SVGAGI. Trimming removed 2 bases from V and 6 bases from J, with 10 bases in between.

The chain combines TRBV19 with TRBJ1-2; 7 nucleotides match TRBD1. Germline V CDR1 and CDR2: LNHDA, SQIVND (reference sequence). This CDR3 has 16 amino acids. V shed 4 bases, J shed 0 bases, and the junction held 8 bases outside the gene matches. This chain's CDR3 is CASSTHLQGANYGYTF. DNA of the CDR3: TGTGCCAGTAGTACCCACCTTCAGGGGGCTAACTATGGCTACACCTTC.

V and J are TRBV2 and TRBJ2-5, with TRBD1 as a possible D gene (6 bases). V was clipped by 3 bases and J by 4 bases, with 15 bases between them. The CDR3 sequence is 15 residues long. The V gene's germline CDR1 is SNHLY and CDR2 FYNNEI. The CDR3 sequence: CASSDDLKGGETQYF. The CDR3 nucleotides read TGTGCCAGCAGTGACGATCTGAAAGGGGGAGAGACCCAGTACTTC.

V usage is TRBV5-6 and J usage is TRBJ2-3, with 13 bases matching TRBD2. V shed 4 bases and J 2 bases; nucleotides not matched to a gene: 7. CDR1 is SGHDT and CDR2 is YYEEEE in the germline V gene. The CDR3 runs to 17 residues. The CDR3 DNA sequence: TGTGCCAGCAGCCCGGGACTAGCGGGACTTATCACAGATACGCAGTATTTT. It translates to CASSPGLAGLITDTQYF.

This chain connects TRBV19 to TRBJ2-5; D unresolved. The CDR3 contains 13 residues. V lost 5 bases to trimming and J lost 5 bases, with 12 bases between them. Germline V gene sequence: CDR1 LNHDA, CDR2 SQIVND (reference sequence). The CDR3 DNA follows: TGTGCCAGTAGTGAGAGTTATTCGGAGACCCAGTACTTC. This codes for CASSESYSETQYF.

V gene TRBV19 combines with J gene TRBJ1-5, with D possibly matching TRBD1 (6 bases). CDR3 length: 21 residues. V dropped 4 bases and J dropped 1 base, with 29 bases sitting between them. Germline CDR1 and CDR2: LNHDA and SQIVND (reference sequence). Written as DNA, the CDR3 is TGTGCCAGTAGTAGCGATTGGGCAGGGGAATTAGGAGATCTGAGCAATCAGCCCCAGCATTTT. Residues: CASSSDWAGELGDLSNQPQHF.

The chain combines TRBV5-1 with TRBJ1-5, with D possibly matching TRBD1 (5 bases). The CDR3 is made up of 13 amino acids. Trimming shortened V by 4 bases and J by 6 bases, and 11 bases separated the two germline ends. Germline CDR1 is SGHRS and CDR2 is YFSETQ. The CDR3 bases are TGCGCCAGCAGCGTATCAGGGTTTCAGCCCCAGCATTTT. Translating it yields CASSVSGFQPQHF.

The V call is TRBV28, the J call TRBJ2-7; TRBD2 matches 11 bases. The V segment lost 3 bases and the J segment 6 bases; nucleotides outside the gene matches: 7. The germline gives CDR1 MDHEN, CDR2 SYDVKM. CDR3 size: 15 residues. CDR3 protein: CASSFVGLAGSEQYF. The CDR3 DNA is TGTGCCAGCAGTTTTGTCGGACTAGCGGGTTCCGAGCAGTACTTC.

The V call is TRBV5-1, the J call TRBJ2-7; 10 nucleotides agree with TRBD1. CDR3 length equals 16 residues. Per germline, CDR1 SGHRS and CDR2 YFSETQ. V shed 0 bases and J 3 bases; nucleotides not matched to a gene: 6. The CDR3 coding sequence is TGCGCCAGCAGCTTGGGGTGGGACAGGGGCTACTACGAGCAGTACTTC. This translates into CASSLGWDRGYYEQYF.

This clone was detected a few times. This sequence joins TRBV19 and TRBJ2-2; TRBD2 matches 10 bases. The junction had 3 bases not matched to a gene; V was cut back by 4 bases and J by 4 bases. This CDR3 spans 15 amino acids. Germline CDR1 LNHDA, CDR2 SQIVND (reference sequence). The CDR3 loop is CASSRVAGGTGELFF. CDR3 nucleotides: TGTGCCAGTAGTAGAGTAGCGGGAGGCACCGGGGAGCTGTTTTTT.

The chain uses TRBV6-4 and TRBJ1-1, with TRBD1 matching over 7 bases. The CDR3 spans 14 residues. Germline assignment: CDR1 MRHNA and CDR2 SNTAGT. Losses at the gene ends were 6 bases for V and 0 bases for J; bases not matched to a gene: 4. The CDR3 sequence is CASSRTGLNTEAFF. The CDR3 DNA follows: TGTGCCAGCAGCCGGACAGGACTGAACACTGAAGCTTTCTTT.

The J gene is TRBJ1-5, the V gene TRBV27, with TRBD1 as a possible D gene (5 bases). CDR3 length: 16 residues. Trimming removed 2 bases at V and 4 bases at J, with 15 bases between. Germline-derived CDR1 and CDR2 are MNHEY and SMNVEV (reference sequence). CDR3 nucleotides: TGTGCCAGCAGTTTAAATGGGGCTCTCCTTAATCAGCCCCAGCATTTT. Protein sequence: CASSLNGALLNQPQHF.

V and J are TRBV7-2 and TRBJ2-6; D possibly corresponds to TRBD1 (6 bases). The CDR3 runs to 16 residues. The V end was cut by 6 bases, the J end by 1 base, with 13 bases between. Germline lookup yields CDR1 SGHTA and CDR2 FQGNSA. In DNA, the CDR3 is TGTGCCAGCAGGAAGGATACAGGGTCTGGGGCCAACGTCCTGACTTTC. Translating it yields CASRKDTGSGANVLTF.